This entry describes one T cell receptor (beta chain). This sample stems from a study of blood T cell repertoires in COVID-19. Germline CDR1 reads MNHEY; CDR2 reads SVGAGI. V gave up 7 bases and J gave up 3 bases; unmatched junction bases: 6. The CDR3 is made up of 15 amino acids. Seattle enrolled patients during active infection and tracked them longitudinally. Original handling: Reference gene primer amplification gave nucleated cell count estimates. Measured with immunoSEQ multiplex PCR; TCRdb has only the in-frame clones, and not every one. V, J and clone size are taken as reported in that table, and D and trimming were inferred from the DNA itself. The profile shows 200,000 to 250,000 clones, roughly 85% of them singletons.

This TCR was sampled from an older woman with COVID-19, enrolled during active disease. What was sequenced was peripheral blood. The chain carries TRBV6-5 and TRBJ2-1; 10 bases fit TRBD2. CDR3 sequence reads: CASIPGLAFYNEQFF. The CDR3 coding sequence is TGTGCCAGCATCCCGGGACTAGCGTTCTACAATGAGCAGTTCTTC.